A single sample gave rise to the 32 T cell receptor beta chains below, sequenced in a study of blood T cell repertoires in COVID-19. Clones were sequenced by immunoSEQ multiplex PCR, and TCRdb holds only the in-frame ones, with some missing. The table lists approximately 480,000 clones, roughly 90% of them singletons. The material sequenced was PBMCs or T cells enriched from blood (not recorded which). The receptors derive from a woman under 30 who had recovered from COVID-19.

The chain has TRBV5-6 and TRBJ2-5, with 7 bases fitting TRBD1. CDR1 and CDR2 from the germline V gene are SGHDT and YYEEEE. This CDR3 is built from 18 residues. Unmatched junction bases numbered 21, after V lost 1 base and J lost 9 bases. The CDR3 loop is CASSLRVTAGGVRWAQYF. The CDR3 DNA reads as TGTGCCAGCAGCTTGCGGGTGACGGCAGGGGGTGTACGGTGGGCCCAGTACTTC.

The chain combines TRBV30 with TRBJ1-3, with D uncertain. CDR1 is GTSNPN and CDR2 is SVGIG in the germline V gene (reference sequence). The V gene lost 4 bases and the J gene lost 0 bases, with 4 bases spanning the gap. CDR3 length equals 12 residues. CDR3: CAWISSGNTIYF. CDR3 nucleotides: TGTGCCTGGATCAGCTCTGGAAACACCATATATTTT.

This sequence joins TRBV19 and TRBJ1-1, with D possibly being TRBD1 (6 bases). Trimming left V 10 bases short and J 0 bases short, with 18 bases between. The CDR3 is 15 amino acids. CDR1 is LNHDA and CDR2 is SQIVND in the germline V gene (reference sequence). Here the CDR3 reads CATWKKTGLNTEAFF. The CDR3 region has the DNA TGTGCCACCTGGAAGAAAACAGGGCTGAACACTGAAGCTTTCTTT.

The chain links TRBV28 to TRBJ1-2; 12 nucleotides agree with TRBD1. The CDR3 spans 15 residues. From germline, CDR1 is MDHEN and CDR2 SYDVKM. The trim removed 6 bases at V and 8 bases at J, leaving 10 bases unmatched. CDR3 region: CASRSPGQGASGYTF. Here the CDR3 DNA reads TGTGCCAGCAGATCTCCGGGACAGGGGGCGAGCGGCTACACCTTC.

V is TRBV5-1 and J is TRBJ1-3; TRBD1 agrees at 8 bases. CDR3 length: 17 residues. The V and J ends lost 4 bases and 4 bases, in that order; junction bases with no gene match: 13. Looked up from germline, CDR1 is SGHRS and CDR2 is YFSETQ. This CDR3 is CASSHGAQGAAGNTIYF. The CDR3 bases are TGCGCCAGCAGCCATGGGGCCCAGGGGGCGGCGGGAAACACCATATATTTT.

For this clone: The sample contains more than one DNA sequence encoding this CDR3. The rearrangement uses TRBV12-3 or TRBV12-4 and TRBJ1-2, with D maybe TRBD1 (6 bases). Trimming took 2 bases from V and 5 from J, leaving 9 bases between them. The CDR3 is 13 amino acids. CDR3 region: CASSLRTDYGYTF. For the CDR3, the DNA is TGTGCCAGCAGTTTACGGACAGATTATGGCTACACCTTC.

The chain joins TRBV3-1 (or the pseudogene TRBV3-2) to TRBJ1-1; the match to TRBD1 covers 9 bases. Germline V gene data show CDR1 as LGHDT and CDR2 as YNNKEL (reference sequence). The V gene end was trimmed by 4 bases and the J gene end by 5 bases; junction bases not matched to a gene: 5. The CDR3 contains 14 residues. As DNA, the CDR3 is TGTGCCAGCAGCCCTGGACAGGGGACGACTGAAGCTTTCTTT. Its protein is CASSPGQGTTEAFF.

The chain combines TRBV30 with TRBJ1-6, with 7 bases matching TRBD1. Trimming cost V 7 bases and J 6 bases; bases outside gene matches: 9. Germline CDR1 and CDR2: GTSNPN and SVGIG (reference sequence). The CDR3 sequence is 14 residues long. CDR3 sequence: CASTRGQANSPLHF. The CDR3 DNA is TGTGCCTCAACCCGTGGACAGGCTAATTCACCCCTCCACTTT.

The V call is TRBV28, the J call TRBJ1-4, with unresolved D. V was shortened by 7 bases and J by 8 bases, with 11 bases between the two germline ends. Germline V CDR1 and CDR2: MDHEN, SYDVKM. This CDR3 spans 12 amino acids. The CDR3 here is CASTRSYEKLFF. The CDR3 DNA follows: TGTGCCAGCACAAGGAGTTACGAAAAACTGTTTTTT.

J is TRBJ2-7 and V is TRBV6-5; 10 bases are a match to TRBD2. CDR3 length: 15 amino acids. Germline CDR1 reads MNHEY; CDR2 reads SVGAGI. The ends lost 3 bases at V and 9 bases at J; junction bases unmatched: 11. CDR3 in DNA: TGTGCCAGCAGTTATGCCGTTAGCGGGGGGTCAGGGCAGTACTTC. Protein: CASSYAVSGGSGQYF.

The chain combines TRBV5-1 with TRBJ1-2, with no clear D. The germline V gene has CDR1 SGHRS and CDR2 YFSETQ. V gave up 0 bases and J gave up 2 bases, with 8 bases separating them. The CDR3 covers 14 residues. The CDR3 DNA sequence: TGCGCCAGCAGCTTGGTCGCGGGGAACTATGGCTACACCTTC. Its translation is CASSLVAGNYGYTF.

With regard to this clone: Other DNA sequences within the sample encode an identical CDR3. V is TRBV5-4 and J is TRBJ1-1, with D unresolved. Trimming took 2 bases from V and 2 from J, leaving 4 bases between them. Germline CDR1 SGHNT, CDR2 YYREEE (reference sequence). There are 12 residues in the CDR3. The CDR3 reads CASSFGNTEAFF. Written as DNA, the CDR3 is TGTGCCAGCAGCTTCGGTAACACTGAAGCTTTCTTT.

This clone occurred once. V is TRBV28 and J is TRBJ2-3; 15 bases are shared with TRBD2. The ends lost 6 bases at V and 3 bases at J; junction bases unmatched: 4. The CDR3 runs to 16 residues. Germline loops: CDR1 MDHEN, CDR2 SYDVKM. In nucleotides, the CDR3 is TGTGCCAGCAGCACCGGACTAGCGGGGGGGACAGATACGCAGTATTTT. This encodes CASSTGLAGGTDTQYF.

The genes are TRBV28 and TRBJ2-2; D not certain. The CDR3 is 13 residues long. Trimming shortened V by 1 base and J by 5 bases, and 5 bases separated the two germline ends. Germline lookup yields CDR1 MDHEN and CDR2 SYDVKM. The CDR3, as DNA: TGTGCCAGCAGTTTATACGGGACCGGGGAGCTGTTTTTT. Its translation: CASSLYGTGELFF.

The V gene is TRBV6-5, the J gene TRBJ2-7; 8 bases fit TRBD2. Germline trimming cut 7 bases from V and 6 bases from J; bases unmatched to any gene: 8. The germline V gene has CDR1 MNHEY and CDR2 SVGAGI. The CDR3 is 13 residues long. CDR3 in DNA: TGTGCCAGCACCCGACCGGGACTAGGCGAGCAGTACTTC. Translation gives CASTRPGLGEQYF.

For the CDR3, the DNA is TGCAGCGCGACAGAAGAGACCCAGTACTTC. Translating gives CSATEETQYF. The V and J genes are TRBV29-1 and TRBJ2-5; tentative D call: TRBD1 (5 bases). Trimming left V 7 bases short and J 3 bases short, with 6 bases between. CDR3 size: 10 residues. The germline V gene has CDR1 SQVTM and CDR2 ANQGSEA. The whole variable domain, filled in from reference TRBV29-1 and TRBJ2-5, reads SAVISQKPSRDICQRGTSLTIQCQVDSQVTMMFWYRQQPGQSLTLIATANQGSEATYESGFVIDKFPISRPNLTFSTLTVSNMSPEDSSIYLCSATEETQYFGPGTRLLVL.

The chain carries TRBV30 and TRBJ1-2, with 7 bases matching TRBD1. Trimming cost V 0 bases and J 8 bases; bases outside gene matches: 6. Per the germline V gene, CDR1 is GTSNPN and CDR2 is SVGIG (reference sequence). The CDR3 is made up of 13 amino acids. The CDR3 nucleotides are TGTGCCTGGAGTGTACAGACAGGGAGCGGCTACACCTTC. Amino acid sequence: CAWSVQTGSGYTF.

The chain joins TRBV7-9 to TRBJ1-1; 7 bases map to TRBD1. This CDR3 spans 13 amino acids. The V segment lost 8 bases and the J segment 11 bases; nucleotides outside the gene matches: 14. The germline CDR1 and CDR2 sequences are SEHNR and FQNEAQ (reference sequence). As DNA, the CDR3 is TGTGCCAGCGGACTAACAGGGGATCAAAGGGCTTTCTTT. Protein product: CASGLTGDQRAFF.

The chain has TRBV19 and TRBJ2-1, with 7 bases fitting TRBD1. V gave up 4 bases and J gave up 1 base; unmatched junction bases: 4. Germline V gene lookup returns CDR1 LNHDA and CDR2 SQIVND (reference sequence). This CDR3 contains 15 residues. Written as DNA, the CDR3 is TGTGCCAGTAGTACTTCGGGACAGTCCTACAATGAGCAGTTCTTC. Residues: CASSTSGQSYNEQFF. Full variable domain (missing parts from reference TRBV19 and TRBJ2-1): DGGITQSPKYLFRKEGQNVTLSCEQNLNHDAMYWYRQDPGQGLRLIYYSQIVNDFQKGDIAEGYSVSREKKESFPLTVTSAQKNPTAFYLCASSTSGQSYNEQFFGPGTRLTVL.

The V call is TRBV7-8, the J call TRBJ2-2, with 7 bases matching TRBD1. J gave up 4 bases and V 7 bases, and 12 bases lay outside the gene matches. This CDR3 spans 16 amino acids. The V gene's germline CDR1 is SGHVS and CDR2 FQNEAQ. The CDR3 bases are TGTGCCAGCATCCTAGAGACAGGGCTGAGCACCGGGGAGCTGTTTTTT. Its protein product is CASILETGLSTGELFF.

With regard to this clone: The same CDR3 can be traced to other DNA sequences in this sample. The genes are TRBV3-1 (or the pseudogene TRBV3-2) and TRBJ1-1; the match to TRBD1 covers 8 bases. The trim removed 4 bases at V and 4 bases at J, leaving 5 bases unmatched. This CDR3 comprises 14 residues. CDR1 LGHDT and CDR2 YNNKEL come from the germline V gene (reference sequence). The chain's CDR3 is CASSLQGGSTEAFF. In nucleotides, the CDR3 is TGTGCCAGCAGCCTACAGGGGGGTAGCACTGAAGCTTTCTTT.

This chain links TRBV5-5 with TRBJ2-5, with a possible D match to TRBD2 (5 bases). The CDR3 has 14 residues. Germline V gene lookup returns CDR1 SGHKS and CDR2 YYEKEE (reference sequence). The V and J ends lost 6 bases and 5 bases respectively, with 17 bases between them. The CDR3, as DNA: TGTGCCAGCAATAGAGGGCTAGTCGGCGAGACCCAGTACTTC. Its translation is CASNRGLVGETQYF.

The chain carries TRBV4-2 and TRBJ1-5; 7 bases align to TRBD1. From germline, CDR1 is LGHNA and CDR2 YNFKEQ. V gave up 3 bases and J gave up 1 base; unmatched junction bases: 6. The CDR3 extends over 16 amino acids. For the CDR3, the DNA is TGTGCCAGCAGCCAGGAAGGGGGCGCGAGCAATCAGCCCCAGCATTTT. Residues: CASSQEGGASNQPQHF.

The chain employs TRBV4-2 and TRBJ2-3, with TRBD2 matching 10 bases. CDR1 is LGHNA, CDR2 YNFKEQ, per germline. This CDR3 is 17 amino acids long. J was trimmed by 4 bases and V by 1 base; bases with no gene match: 8. In nucleotides, the CDR3 is TGTGCCAGCAGCCAAGGCATAAGCGGGGGGGCCGCAGATACGCAGTATTTT. Its translation: CASSQGISGGAADTQYF.

The V gene is TRBV13, the J gene TRBJ2-3; perhaps TRBD2 as D (5 bases). The germline V and J ends were trimmed by 2 bases and 2 bases, with 14 bases remaining between them. CDR1 is PRHDT and CDR2 is FYEKMQ in the germline V gene (reference sequence). The CDR3 runs 16 residues. The CDR3, as DNA: TGTGCCAGCAGCTTAAGCGGCACCCCCTTCACAGATACGCAGTATTTT. Translation gives CASSLSGTPFTDTQYF.

CDR3 sequence reads: CASSQGRGGPKQYF. Here the CDR3 DNA reads TGTGCCAGCAGCCAAGGGCGGGGGGGCCCCAAGCAGTACTTC. The chain is built from TRBV3-1 (or the pseudogene TRBV3-2) and TRBJ2-7; 9 bases match TRBD2. The germline V gene has CDR1 LGHDT and CDR2 YNNKEL (reference sequence). V lost 1 base, J lost 8 bases, and 6 bases stayed unmatched. The CDR3 runs to 14 residues.

The chain has TRBV9 and TRBJ1-2, with TRBD1 matching over 10 bases. Germline trimming cut 3 bases from V and 4 bases from J; bases unmatched to any gene: 3. The CDR3 consists of 14 residues. Germline loops: CDR1 SGDLS, CDR2 YYNGEE. CDR3 amino acids: CASSAGTGVYGYTF. CDR3 bases: TGTGCCAGCAGCGCCGGGACAGGGGTCTATGGCTACACCTTC.

The chain is built from TRBV5-1 and TRBJ2-5; TRBD2 agrees at 7 bases. The CDR3 extends over 15 amino acids. Trimming took 4 bases from V and 5 from J; bases not matched to a gene: 11. In germline, CDR1 is SGHRS, CDR2 YFSETQ. CDR3 amino acids: CASSPNRGVDETQYF. CDR3 DNA sequence: TGCGCCAGCAGCCCGAATCGGGGGGTAGATGAGACCCAGTACTTC.

This chain links TRBV18 with TRBJ2-7, with TRBD2 as a possible D gene (5 bases). Trimming left V 2 bases short and J 3 bases short, with 14 bases between. This CDR3 is built from 15 residues. Germline V gives CDR1 KGHSH, CDR2 LQKENI. CDR3 DNA: TGTGCCAGCTCACCAGGAGTTGGAGGAGGCTACGAGCAGTACTTC. Translating gives CASSPGVGGGYEQYF.

The genes are TRBV4-1 and TRBJ2-4; 15 bases fit TRBD2. This CDR3 has 18 residues. The V segment lost 4 bases and the J segment 6 bases; nucleotides outside the gene matches: 10. CDR1 is MGHRA, CDR2 YSYEKL, per germline. The CDR3 DNA sequence: TGCGCCAGCAGCCCGGGACTAGCGGGGGGAAGTGGCGGAAACATTCAGTACTTC. Its translation: CASSPGLAGGSGGNIQYF.

The V call is TRBV15, the J call TRBJ1-1, with D maybe TRBD1 (6 bases). Germline values: CDR1 LNHNV, CDR2 YYDKDF (reference sequence). This CDR3 is 14 amino acids long. Trimming took 5 bases from V and 6 from J, leaving 16 bases between them. The CDR3 nucleotides read TGTGCCACCAGCGGGGGACATTCCGCCTCTGAAGCTTTCTTT. It specifies CATSGGHSASEAFF.

V usage is TRBV15 and J usage is TRBJ1-2; TRBD1 might be the D (5 bases). The CDR3 extends over 17 amino acids. V was shortened by 0 bases and J by 4 bases, with 18 bases between the two germline ends. Germline V gene lookup returns CDR1 LNHNV and CDR2 YYDKDF (reference sequence). The CDR3 loop is CATSRDLPGRSSYGYTF. CDR3 bases: TGTGCCACCAGCAGAGATCTTCCAGGGAGGTCTTCCTATGGCTACACCTTC.